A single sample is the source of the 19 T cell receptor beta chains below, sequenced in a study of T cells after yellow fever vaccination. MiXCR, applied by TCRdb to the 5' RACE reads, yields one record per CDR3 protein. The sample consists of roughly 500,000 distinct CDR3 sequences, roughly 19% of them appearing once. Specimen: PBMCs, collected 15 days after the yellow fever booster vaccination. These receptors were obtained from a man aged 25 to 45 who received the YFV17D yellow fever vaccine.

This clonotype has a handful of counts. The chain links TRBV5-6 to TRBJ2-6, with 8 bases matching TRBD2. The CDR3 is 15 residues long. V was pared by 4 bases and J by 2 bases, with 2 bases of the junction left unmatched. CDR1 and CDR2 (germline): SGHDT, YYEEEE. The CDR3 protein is CASSVGLAGANVLTF. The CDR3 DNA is TGTGCCAGCAGCGTGGGACTAGCTGGGGCCAACGTCCTGACTTTC.

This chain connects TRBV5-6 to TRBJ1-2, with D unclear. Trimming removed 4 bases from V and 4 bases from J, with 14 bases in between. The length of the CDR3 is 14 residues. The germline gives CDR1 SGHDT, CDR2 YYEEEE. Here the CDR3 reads CASSPTGNSYGYTF. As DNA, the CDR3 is TGTGCCAGCAGCCCGACCGGGAATAGCTATGGCTACACCTTC. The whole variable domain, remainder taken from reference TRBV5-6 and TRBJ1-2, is DAGVTQSPTHLIKTRGQQVTLRCSPKSGHDTVSWYQQALGQGPQFIFQYYEEEERQRGNFPDRFSGHQFPNYSSELNVNALLLGDSALYLCASSPTGNSYGYTFGSGTRLTVV.

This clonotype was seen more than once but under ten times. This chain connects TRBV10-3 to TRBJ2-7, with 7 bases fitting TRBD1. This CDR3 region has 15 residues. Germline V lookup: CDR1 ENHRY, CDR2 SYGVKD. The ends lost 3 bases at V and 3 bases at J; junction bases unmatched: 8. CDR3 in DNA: TGTGCCATCAGTGATCAACCGGGACAGCGCTACGAGCAGTACTTC. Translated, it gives CAISDQPGQRYEQYF.

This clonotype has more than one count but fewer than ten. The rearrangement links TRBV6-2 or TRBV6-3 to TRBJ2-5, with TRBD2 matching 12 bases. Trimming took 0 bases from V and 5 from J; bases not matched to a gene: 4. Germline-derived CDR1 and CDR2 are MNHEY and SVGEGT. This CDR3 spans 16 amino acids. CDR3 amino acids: CASSYSRTSGMETQYF. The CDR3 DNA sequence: TGTGCCAGCAGTTACTCGAGGACTAGCGGGATGGAGACCCAGTACTTC.

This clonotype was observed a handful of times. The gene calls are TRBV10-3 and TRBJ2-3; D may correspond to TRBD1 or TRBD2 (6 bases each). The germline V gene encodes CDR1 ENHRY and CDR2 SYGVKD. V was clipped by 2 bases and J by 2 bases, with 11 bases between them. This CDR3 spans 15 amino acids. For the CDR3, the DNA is TGTGCCATCAGTGAGGGGGGGCAGGCCACAGATACGCAGTATTTT. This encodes CAISEGGQATDTQYF.

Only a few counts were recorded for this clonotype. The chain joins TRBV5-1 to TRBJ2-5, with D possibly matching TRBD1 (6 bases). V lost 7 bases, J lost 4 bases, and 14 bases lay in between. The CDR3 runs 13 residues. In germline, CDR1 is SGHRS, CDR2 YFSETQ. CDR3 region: CASQGSVTETQYF. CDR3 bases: TGCGCCAGCCAGGGGTCCGTTACAGAGACCCAGTACTTC.

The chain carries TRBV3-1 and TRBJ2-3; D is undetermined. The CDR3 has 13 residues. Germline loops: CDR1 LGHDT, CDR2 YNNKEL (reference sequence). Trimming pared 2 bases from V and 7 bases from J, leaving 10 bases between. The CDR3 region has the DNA TGTGCCAGCAGCCAACAGCGACCAAATACGCAGTATTTT. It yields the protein CASSQQRPNTQYF.

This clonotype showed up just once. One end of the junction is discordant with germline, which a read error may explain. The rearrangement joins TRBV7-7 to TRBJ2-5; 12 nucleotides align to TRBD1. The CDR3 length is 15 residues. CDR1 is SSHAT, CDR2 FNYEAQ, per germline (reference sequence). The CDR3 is CASSRDRGRGETQYF. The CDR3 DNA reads TGTGCTAGCAGCCGGGACAGGGGGCGGGGAGAGACCCAGTACTTC.

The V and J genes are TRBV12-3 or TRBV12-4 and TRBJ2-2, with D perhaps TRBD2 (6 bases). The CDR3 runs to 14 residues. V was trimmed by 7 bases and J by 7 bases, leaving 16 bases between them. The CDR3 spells CASTLGMGGGELFF. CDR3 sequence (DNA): TGTGCCAGCACCCTGGGAATGGGAGGCGGGGAGCTGTTTTTT.

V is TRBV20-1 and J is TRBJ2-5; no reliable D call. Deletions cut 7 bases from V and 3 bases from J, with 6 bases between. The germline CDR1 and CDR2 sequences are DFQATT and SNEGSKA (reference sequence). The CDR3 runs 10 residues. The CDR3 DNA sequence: TGCAGTGTTATTAAAGAGACCCAGTACTTC. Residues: CSVIKETQYF.

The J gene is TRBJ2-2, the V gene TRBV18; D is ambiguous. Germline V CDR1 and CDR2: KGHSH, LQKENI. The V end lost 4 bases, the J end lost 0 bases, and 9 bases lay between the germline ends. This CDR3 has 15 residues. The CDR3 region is CASSLSRPNTGELFF. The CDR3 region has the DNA TGTGCCAGCTCACTCTCCAGGCCGAACACCGGGGAGCTGTTTTTT.

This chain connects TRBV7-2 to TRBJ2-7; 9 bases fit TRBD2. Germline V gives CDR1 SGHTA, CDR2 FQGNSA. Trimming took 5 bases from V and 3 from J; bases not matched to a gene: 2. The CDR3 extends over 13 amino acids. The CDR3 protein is CASSGAGGYEQYF. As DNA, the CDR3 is TGTGCCAGCAGCGGAGCGGGAGGCTACGAGCAGTACTTC.

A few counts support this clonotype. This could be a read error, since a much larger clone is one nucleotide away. Here the CDR3 DNA reads TGCGCCAGCAGCTTGGCCGGGACGGAGTATGGCTACACCTTC. Protein: CASSLAGTEYGYTF. The V and J genes are TRBV5-1 and TRBJ1-2, with D perhaps TRBD1 (5 bases). V lost 0 bases, J lost 5 bases, and 11 bases lay in between. Germline V gene lookup returns CDR1 SGHRS and CDR2 YFSETQ. The CDR3 is 14 amino acids. Supplemented by reference TRBV5-1 and TRBJ1-2, the full variable domain reads KAGVTQTPRYLIKTRGQQVTLSCSPISGHRSVSWYQQTPGQGLQFLFEYFSETQRNKGNFPGRFSGRQFSNSRSEMNVSTLELGDSALYLCASSLAGTEYGYTFGSGTRLTVV.

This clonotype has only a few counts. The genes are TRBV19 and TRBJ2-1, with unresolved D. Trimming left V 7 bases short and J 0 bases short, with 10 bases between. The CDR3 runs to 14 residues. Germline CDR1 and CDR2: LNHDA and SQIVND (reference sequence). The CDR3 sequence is CASMKASSYNEQFF. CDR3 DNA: TGTGCCAGTATGAAGGCGAGCTCCTACAATGAGCAGTTCTTC.

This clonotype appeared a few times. The CDR3 loop reads CAIRDGTGFLNEQFF. The CDR3 bases are TGTGCCATCAGGGACGGGACAGGGTTTCTGAATGAGCAGTTCTTC. The chain uses TRBV10-3 and TRBJ2-1, with TRBD1 identical over 9 bases. The CDR3 is 15 amino acids. Trimming took 6 bases from V and 7 from J; bases not matched to a gene: 10. Per the germline V gene, CDR1 is ENHRY and CDR2 is SYGVKD.

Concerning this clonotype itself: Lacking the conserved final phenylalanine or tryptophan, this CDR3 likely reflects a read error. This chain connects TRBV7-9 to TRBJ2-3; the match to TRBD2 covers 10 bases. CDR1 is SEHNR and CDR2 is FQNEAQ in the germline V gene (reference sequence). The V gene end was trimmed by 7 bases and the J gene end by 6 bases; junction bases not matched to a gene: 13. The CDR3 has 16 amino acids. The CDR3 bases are TGTGCCAGCATGTCGGTCGCACTAGCGGGAAGGGATACGCAGTATTTA. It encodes CASMSVALAGRDTQYL.

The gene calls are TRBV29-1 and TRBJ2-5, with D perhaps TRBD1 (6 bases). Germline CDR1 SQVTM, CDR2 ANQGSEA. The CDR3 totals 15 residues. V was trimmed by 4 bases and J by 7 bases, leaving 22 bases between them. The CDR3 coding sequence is TGCAGCGTTGGGAAGGTTCCGCGGAGAGGGGGGACCCAGTACTTC. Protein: CSVGKVPRRGGTQYF.

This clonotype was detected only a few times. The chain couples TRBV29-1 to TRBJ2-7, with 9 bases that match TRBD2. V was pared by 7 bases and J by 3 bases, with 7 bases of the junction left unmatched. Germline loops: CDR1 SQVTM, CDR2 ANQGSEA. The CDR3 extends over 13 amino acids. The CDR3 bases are TGCAGCGCACGGAGTAGCGGGAGCTACGAGCAGTACTTC. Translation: CSARSSGSYEQYF.

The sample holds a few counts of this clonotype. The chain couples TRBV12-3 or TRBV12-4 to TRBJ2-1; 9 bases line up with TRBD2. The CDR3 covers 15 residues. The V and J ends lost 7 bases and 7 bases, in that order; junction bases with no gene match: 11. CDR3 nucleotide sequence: TGTGCCAGCACCCCCGGGTTAGCGGGAGCTAATGAGCAGTTCTTC. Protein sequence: CASTPGLAGANEQFF.